This TCR beta chain stems from a study of early T cells in non-severe SARS-CoV-2 infection. Study information: Alpha and beta chains were unpaired, from unsorted whole-blood bulk RNA.

Trimming took 3 bases from V and 2 from J, leaving 12 bases between them. Looked up from germline, CDR1 is LGHDT and CDR2 is YNNKEL (reference sequence). This CDR3 has 15 amino acids. Unique molecular identifiers were added to individual cDNA molecules. TCRdb itself ran the 5' RACE reads through MiXCR, one entry per CDR3 protein. The sample shows under 95,000 distinct CDR3 sequences, 14% to 15% of them seen only once. The chain carries TRBV3-1 and TRBJ2-3; either TRBD1 or TRBD2 may fit D (5 bases each). Sequenced material: whole blood. The TCR originated in an adult who was a healthcare worker with PCR-confirmed SARS-CoV-2 infection or an uninfected control (not recorded which). The DNA of the CDR3 is TGTGCCAGCAGCCATGGGGACCAACTCACAGATACGCAGTATTTT. Translated, it gives CASSHGDQLTDTQYF.